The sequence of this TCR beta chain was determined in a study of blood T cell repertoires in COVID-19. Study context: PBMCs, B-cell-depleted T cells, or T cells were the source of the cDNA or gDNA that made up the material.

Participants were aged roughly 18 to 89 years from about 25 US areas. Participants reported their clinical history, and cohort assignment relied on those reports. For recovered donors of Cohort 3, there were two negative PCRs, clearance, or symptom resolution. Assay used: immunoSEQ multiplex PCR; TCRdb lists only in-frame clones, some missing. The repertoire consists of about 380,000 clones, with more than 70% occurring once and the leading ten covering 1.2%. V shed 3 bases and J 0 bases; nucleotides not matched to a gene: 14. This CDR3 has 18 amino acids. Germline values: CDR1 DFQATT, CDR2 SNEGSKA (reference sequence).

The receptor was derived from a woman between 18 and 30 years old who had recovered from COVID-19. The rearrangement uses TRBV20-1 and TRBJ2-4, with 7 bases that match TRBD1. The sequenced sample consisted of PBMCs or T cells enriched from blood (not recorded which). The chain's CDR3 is CSASWDSGGPLAKNIQYF. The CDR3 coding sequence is TGCAGTGCTAGTTGGGACAGCGGTGGGCCACTAGCCAAAAACATTCAGTACTTC.